The 29 T cell receptor beta chains in this list originate from one sample, sequenced in a study of OX40 agonist ivuxolimab in advanced cancers. Only in-frame clones appear in the TCRdb table, and some are missing; sequencing was by immunoSEQ multiplex PCR. The table has approximately 38,000 clones, around four fifths seen once. The specimen comprised CD4+ or CD8+ T cells sorted from blood, sampled in a trial of the OX40 agonist ivuxolimab. The origin of the receptors is an adult with an advanced solid tumor such as melanoma, head and neck, liver or kidney cancer.

The J gene is TRBJ1-5, the V gene TRBV7-8; D is possibly TRBD1 (5 bases). Germline V gene data show CDR1 as SGHVS and CDR2 as FQNEAQ. The CDR3 is made up of 13 amino acids. With 8 bases removed from V and 3 bases from J, the gap between germline ends came to 11 bases. CDR3 DNA sequence: TGTGCCAGCGTTGGGGGTTTCAATCAGCCCCAGCATTTT. Protein: CASVGGFNQPQHF. Drawing the rest from reference TRBV7-8 and TRBJ1-5, the complete variable domain is GAGVSQSPRYKVAKRGQDVALRCDPISGHVSLFWYQQALGQGPEFLTYFQNEAQLDKSGLPSDRFFAERPEGSVSTLKIQRTQQEDSAVYLCASVGGFNQPQHFGDGTRLSIL.

For this clone: Different DNA sequences within this sample yield the same CDR3. The J gene is TRBJ2-1, the V gene TRBV25-1; 9 bases map to TRBD1. V was pared by 9 bases and J by 4 bases, with 10 bases of the junction left unmatched. The CDR3 extends over 15 amino acids. Germline V gives CDR1 MGHDK, CDR2 SYGVNS. The CDR3 sequence: CASSYPGQGYNEQFF. CDR3 DNA: TGTGCCAGTAGTTACCCGGGACAGGGTTACAATGAGCAGTTCTTC.

This chain links TRBV4-1 with TRBJ1-1; D call uncertain. With 8 bases removed from V and 7 bases from J, the gap between germline ends came to 11 bases. The length of the CDR3 is 11 residues. CDR1 is MGHRA and CDR2 is YSYEKL in the germline V gene. The CDR3 loop reads CASGPDGEAFF. The CDR3 bases are TGCGCCAGCGGCCCGGACGGTGAAGCTTTCTTT.

The chain links TRBV7-9 to TRBJ2-7; D is perhaps TRBD2 (5 bases). The CDR3 contains 13 residues. Trimming removed 0 bases from V and 6 bases from J, with 9 bases in between. Germline values: CDR1 SEHNR, CDR2 FQNEAQ (reference sequence). The DNA for the CDR3 is TGTGCCAGCAGCTTAGCGGGAGCGATCGAGCAGTACTTC. Translated, it gives CASSLAGAIEQYF.

CDR3 amino acids: CASSTQTNTEAFF. CDR3 sequence (DNA): TGTGCCAGCAGCACCCAGACGAACACTGAAGCTTTCTTT. V is TRBV9 and J is TRBJ1-1, with D unresolved. Between the trimmed V and J ends, which lost 4 bases and 1 base, there was a span of 8 bases. Germline CDR1 is SGDLS and CDR2 is YYNGEE. The CDR3 covers 13 residues.

CDR3 coding DNA: TGTGCCAGTTGGACAGGCTCGAAGGACAATGAGCAGTTCTTC. Protein: CASWTGSKDNEQFF. The chain recombines TRBV6-1 with TRBJ2-1; TRBD1 agrees at 7 bases. The CDR3 has 14 amino acids. The trim removed 9 bases at V and 5 bases at J, leaving 10 bases unmatched. Germline V gene data show CDR1 as MNHNS and CDR2 as SASEGT.

V is TRBV14 and J is TRBJ1-1; D is unclear. The ends were cut back, 1 base at V and 0 bases at J, with 3 bases in the middle. This CDR3 region has 13 residues. Germline lookup yields CDR1 SGHDN and CDR2 FVKESK. CDR3 sequence: CASSQALNTEAFF. The CDR3 DNA reads TGTGCCAGCAGCCAAGCCCTGAACACTGAAGCTTTCTTT.

The chain links TRBV27 to TRBJ2-7, with D maybe TRBD2 (7 bases). V was cut by 8 bases and J by 2 bases, with 16 bases left in between. The CDR3 length is 14 residues. Germline loops: CDR1 MNHEY, CDR2 SMNVEV (reference sequence). CDR3 nucleotide sequence: TGTGCCAGCCCGGGGGGAGACAGGCCCTACGAGCAGTACTTC. Protein sequence: CASPGGDRPYEQYF.

V is TRBV27 and J is TRBJ2-3; TRBD2 matches 8 bases. V shed 5 bases, J shed 5 bases, and the junction held 9 bases outside the gene matches. The CDR3 contains 15 residues. Germline values: CDR1 MNHEY, CDR2 SMNVEV (reference sequence). The CDR3 DNA is TGTGCCAGCAGTGTACCGGGACTAGTTAAAGATACGCAGTATTTT. It specifies CASSVPGLVKDTQYF.

The chain joins TRBV28 to TRBJ1-2; 7 bases agree with TRBD1. This CDR3 contains 14 residues. CDR1 and CDR2 (germline): MDHEN, SYDVKM. V lost 6 bases and J lost 0; bases outside the gene matches: 4. The CDR3 region has the DNA TGTGCCAGCAGCGGGACAGTCACTAACTATGGCTACACCTTC. It encodes CASSGTVTNYGYTF.

The V and J genes are TRBV11-3 and TRBJ2-1, with 7 bases fitting TRBD2. Per germline, CDR1 SGHNT and CDR2 YENEEA. There are 15 residues in the CDR3. With 3 bases clipped from V and 8 bases from J, the junction kept 10 bases outside the gene matches. CDR3: CASSLGAGVRDEQFF. In DNA, the CDR3 is TGTGCCAGCAGCTTGGGCGCGGGAGTAAGGGATGAGCAGTTCTTC.

This clone was picked up one time. The gene calls are TRBV18 and TRBJ2-5; D uncertain. This CDR3 contains 13 residues. Trimming took 4 bases from V and 2 from J, leaving 8 bases between them. In germline, CDR1 is KGHSH, CDR2 LQKENI. CDR3 protein: CASSRATQETQYF. The CDR3 DNA sequence: TGTGCCAGCTCACGTGCAACTCAAGAGACCCAGTACTTC.

V usage is TRBV5-1 and J usage is TRBJ2-5; D tentatively reads TRBD1 or TRBD2 (5 bases each). Germline V lookup: CDR1 SGHRS, CDR2 YFSETQ. V gave up 2 bases and J gave up 5 bases, with 13 bases separating them. CDR3 size: 14 residues. The CDR3 region has the DNA TGCGCCAGCAGCTTCCGAGGGGACCGGGAGACCCAGTACTTC. It translates to CASSFRGDRETQYF.

The chain couples TRBV10-1 to TRBJ2-7; D gene ambiguous. This CDR3 has 13 amino acids. From germline, CDR1 is WNHNN and CDR2 SYGVQD (reference sequence). The V and J ends lost 3 bases and 4 bases respectively, with 10 bases between them. The CDR3 DNA reads TGCGCCAGCAGTGAAGGACCGCTTTACGAGCAGTACTTC. Protein sequence: CASSEGPLYEQYF.

This clone was counted a single time. This rearrangement joins TRBV28 to TRBJ1-5, with 8 bases matching TRBD1. This CDR3 is 15 amino acids long. Germline CDR1 and CDR2: MDHEN and SYDVKM. Trimming cost V 4 bases and J 3 bases; bases outside gene matches: 5. CDR3 coding DNA: TGTGCCAGCAGTTCCAGGACAGGGTTCAATCAGCCCCAGCATTTT. This encodes CASSSRTGFNQPQHF.

The chain couples TRBV5-1 to TRBJ2-3; D is possibly TRBD2 (5 bases). The CDR3 covers 19 residues. In germline, CDR1 is SGHRS, CDR2 YFSETQ. Trimming took 0 bases from V and 1 from J, leaving 21 bases between them. The CDR3 DNA sequence: TGCGCCAGCAGCTTGGCCCTTCAACGGGGATCAACTCGCACAGATACGCAGTATTTT. It encodes CASSLALQRGSTRTDTQYF.

This chain links TRBV7-2 with TRBJ2-2, with 9 bases fitting TRBD1. The J segment lost 7 bases and the V segment lost 1 base, leaving 4 bases of the junction unmatched. Germline CDR1 reads SGHTA; CDR2 reads FQGNSA. The CDR3 has 15 amino acids. CDR3 in amino acids: CASSLGTGDGGELFF. The CDR3 coding sequence is TGTGCCAGCAGCTTAGGGACAGGGGACGGCGGGGAGCTGTTTTTT.

The chain uses TRBV28 and TRBJ2-7; 9 positions agree with TRBD2. Germline V gives CDR1 MDHEN, CDR2 SYDVKM. This CDR3 has 14 amino acids. J lost 3 bases, V lost 6 bases, and 6 bases had no gene match. DNA for the CDR3: TGTGCCAGCAGACTTAGCGGGAGAGGCTACGAGCAGTACTTC. Its translation is CASRLSGRGYEQYF.

The CDR3 DNA reads as TGTGCCAGCAGCTTAGCCCCAGACTTGGGAGCTTTCTTT. It encodes CASSLAPDLGAFF. The rearrangement joins TRBV7-9 to TRBJ1-1; D gene unclear. Germline values: CDR1 SEHNR, CDR2 FQNEAQ (reference sequence). The length of the CDR3 is 13 residues. The V and J ends lost 0 bases and 10 bases respectively, with 12 bases between them.

This chain links TRBV14 with TRBJ2-5, with no clear D. The ends were cut back, 1 base at V and 5 bases at J, with 14 bases in the middle. The CDR3 is 15 residues long. Germline V gene data show CDR1 as SGHDN and CDR2 as FVKESK. CDR3 residues: CASSQGVRVGETQYF. The CDR3 nucleotides are TGTGCCAGCAGCCAAGGGGTCCGGGTGGGGGAGACCCAGTACTTC.

This clone was recorded only once. The V call is TRBV10-3, the J call TRBJ1-2, with 7 bases matching TRBD1. This CDR3 spans 17 amino acids. Germline V gives CDR1 ENHRY, CDR2 SYGVKD. The V gene end was trimmed by 3 bases and the J gene end by 4 bases; junction bases not matched to a gene: 14. Written as DNA, the CDR3 is TGTGCCATCAGTGAAGCGGGCAGGGGGGCGGCGAGCTATGGCTACACCTTC. Amino acid sequence: CAISEAGRGAASYGYTF.

The rearrangement links TRBV30 to TRBJ1-1; D is perhaps TRBD1 (5 bases). CDR1 is GTSNPN, CDR2 SVGIG, per germline (reference sequence). CDR3 length equals 12 residues. Between the trimmed V and J ends, which lost 3 bases and 9 bases, there was a span of 14 bases. The CDR3 protein is CAWRDRQYKAFF. CDR3 sequence (DNA): TGTGCCTGGAGAGACCGACAGTACAAAGCTTTCTTT.

The genes are TRBV10-3 and TRBJ1-4; 10 bases are a match to TRBD1. The CDR3 contains 15 residues. In germline, CDR1 is ENHRY, CDR2 SYGVKD. Trimming at V came to 3 bases and at J to 7 bases, leaving 5 bases not matched to a gene. This CDR3 is CAISEGGQGSEKLFF. CDR3 DNA: TGTGCCATCAGTGAAGGGGGACAGGGGAGTGAAAAACTGTTTTTT.

The gene calls are TRBV28 and TRBJ1-5; D remains unclear. Trimming removed 5 bases from V and 0 bases from J, with 11 bases in between. The CDR3 contains 15 residues. Germline V gene sequence: CDR1 MDHEN, CDR2 SYDVKM. The CDR3 DNA reads TGTGCCAGCAGTAACCCAAAATATAGCAATCAGCCCCAGCATTTT. Amino acid sequence: CASSNPKYSNQPQHF.

The J gene is TRBJ2-3, the V gene TRBV10-3; D gene uncertain. V shed 9 bases and J shed 0 bases, with 10 bases lying between them. The germline gives CDR1 ENHRY, CDR2 SYGVKD. CDR3 length: 13 amino acids. CDR3 sequence reads: CAIKVRSTDTQYF. The CDR3, as DNA: TGTGCCATAAAAGTGCGAAGCACAGATACGCAGTATTTT.

The rearrangement links TRBV4-3 to TRBJ2-3, with 7 bases lining up with TRBD1. The V gene end was trimmed by 3 bases and the J gene end by 5 bases; junction bases not matched to a gene: 8. There are 15 residues in the CDR3. The germline CDR1 and CDR2 sequences are LGHNA and YSLEER. CDR3 DNA: TGCGCCAGCAGCCAGTCCGCTAACAGGGGAGATACGCAGTATTTT. Encoded protein: CASSQSANRGDTQYF.

V and J are TRBV29-1 and TRBJ2-5, with 14 nucleotides matching TRBD2. The J call may be faulty, since TRBJ2-7 better matches the DNA end. In germline, CDR1 is SQVTM, CDR2 ANQGSEA. The CDR3 is made up of 14 amino acids. The CDR3: CSVGGTSGSYEQYF. The CDR3 DNA reads TGCAGCGTAGGGGGGACTAGCGGGAGCTACGAGCAGTACTTC.

The chain has TRBV30 and TRBJ2-2, with 7 bases aligning to TRBD2. The CDR3 consists of 15 residues. Germline V CDR1 and CDR2: GTSNPN, SVGIG (reference sequence). The J segment lost 0 bases and the V segment lost 2 bases, leaving 3 bases of the junction unmatched. The CDR3: CAWSRLAPNTGELFF. CDR3 sequence (DNA): TGTGCCTGGAGTAGACTAGCTCCGAACACCGGGGAGCTGTTTTTT. Variable domain in full (rest from reference TRBV30 and TRBJ2-2): SQTIHQWPATLVQPVGSPLSLECTVEGTSNPNLYWYRQAAGRGLQLLFYSVGIGQISSEVPQNLSASRPQDRQFILSSKKLLLSDSGFYLCAWSRLAPNTGELFFGEGSRLTVL.

The chain has TRBV7-9 and TRBJ1-6; D is uncertain. The CDR3 runs 14 residues. V was pared by 2 bases and J by 5 bases, with 7 bases between. CDR1 is SEHNR and CDR2 is FQNEAQ in the germline V gene (reference sequence). CDR3 DNA: TGTGCCAGCAGCTTAAACAGCCATAATTCACCCCTCCACTTT. Protein: CASSLNSHNSPLHF.